This T cell receptor (beta chain) was identified in a study of regulatory T cells. The ends were cut back, 4 bases at V and 8 bases at J, with 9 bases in the middle. CDR1 and CDR2 from the germline V gene are MNHEY and SVGAGI. The CDR3 spans 13 residues. Comments on this clone: Its target is not known.

Study results and limitations: Hydrophobic residues at CDR3 positions 6 and 7 were enriched in conventional CD4+ T cells of CD3G-deficient patients.

Patients, 2 to 39 years old, had expanded memory T-cell proportions. Amplification used 52 TRBV primers and 13 TRBJ primers. The method was immunoSEQ multiplex PCR; TCRdb's version includes in-frame clones alone and lacks a portion of them. The table has tens of thousands of clones, nearly 95% seen once; the top ten hold about 1%. This sequence originates from a child aged 2-15 years with CD3G deficiency. Sample: conventional CD4+ T cells sorted from blood. This chain connects TRBV6-5 to TRBJ1-6; the D gene is possibly TRBD1 (5 bases). CDR3 in DNA: TGTGCCAGCAGTTTAGGGGTTTATTCACCCCTCCACTTT. Its translation: CASSLGVYSPLHF.